The sequence of this TCR beta chain was determined in a study of T cell responses to AZD1222 COVID-19 vaccine. Study observations and caveats: Females made up more of the donors, who were largely white British, and clonal diversity may have come out too low. Dominant CD4 TCR responses targeted spike regions 160-218 and 743-854. The repertoires were collected only after the peak T cell response.

Second doses that came at about 4 or about 12 weeks were put together. Generated by immunoSEQ multiplex PCR, the TCRdb table keeps only in-frame clones and is missing some. The sample consists of about 110,000 clones, 70% to 90% of them appearing once. Concerning this clone itself: The antigen is not known.

The sequence was collected from an adult who received the AZD1222 COVID-19 vaccine. Sequenced here: peripheral blood, sampled 28 days after the second AZD1222 dose.

This CDR3 reads CASTWDRRTDTQYF. The CDR3 nucleotides read TGTGCCAGTACCTGGGACAGACGCACAGATACGCAGTATTTT. This chain links TRBV19 with TRBJ2-3; TRBD1 aligns across 7 bases. CDR1 is LNHDA, CDR2 SQIVND, per germline (reference sequence). The CDR3 runs to 14 residues. V gave up 7 bases and J gave up 1 base; unmatched junction bases: 5.